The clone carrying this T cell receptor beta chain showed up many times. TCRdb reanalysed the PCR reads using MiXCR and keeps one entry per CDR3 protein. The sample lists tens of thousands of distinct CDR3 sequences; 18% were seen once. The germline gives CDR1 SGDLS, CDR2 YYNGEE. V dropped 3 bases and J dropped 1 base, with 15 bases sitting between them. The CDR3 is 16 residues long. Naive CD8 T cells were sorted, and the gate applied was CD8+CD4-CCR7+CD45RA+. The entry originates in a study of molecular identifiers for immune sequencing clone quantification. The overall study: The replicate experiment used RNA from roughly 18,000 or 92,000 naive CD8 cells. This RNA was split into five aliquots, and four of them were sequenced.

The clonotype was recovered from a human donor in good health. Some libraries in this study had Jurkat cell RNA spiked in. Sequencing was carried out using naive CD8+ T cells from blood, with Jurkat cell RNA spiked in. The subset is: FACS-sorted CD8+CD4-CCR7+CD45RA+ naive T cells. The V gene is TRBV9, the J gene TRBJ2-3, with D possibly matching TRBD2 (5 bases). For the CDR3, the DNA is TGTGCCAGCAGCGGGGGATGGGGAGCTGGCACAGATACGCAGTATTTT. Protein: CASSGGWGAGTDTQYF.